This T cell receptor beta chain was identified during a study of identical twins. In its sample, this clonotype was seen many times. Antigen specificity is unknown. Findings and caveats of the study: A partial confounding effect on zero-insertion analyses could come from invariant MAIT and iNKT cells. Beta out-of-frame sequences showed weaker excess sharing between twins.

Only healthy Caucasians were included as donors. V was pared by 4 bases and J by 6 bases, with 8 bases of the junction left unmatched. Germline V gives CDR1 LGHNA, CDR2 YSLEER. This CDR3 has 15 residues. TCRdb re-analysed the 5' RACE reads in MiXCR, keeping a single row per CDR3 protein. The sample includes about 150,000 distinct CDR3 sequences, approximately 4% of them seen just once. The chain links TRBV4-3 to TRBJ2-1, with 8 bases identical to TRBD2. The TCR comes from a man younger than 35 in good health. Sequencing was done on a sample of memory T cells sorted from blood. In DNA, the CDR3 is TGCGCCAGCAGCCGAGGGACTAGAGGTGTCAATGAGCAGTTCTTC. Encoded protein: CASSRGTRGVNEQFF.